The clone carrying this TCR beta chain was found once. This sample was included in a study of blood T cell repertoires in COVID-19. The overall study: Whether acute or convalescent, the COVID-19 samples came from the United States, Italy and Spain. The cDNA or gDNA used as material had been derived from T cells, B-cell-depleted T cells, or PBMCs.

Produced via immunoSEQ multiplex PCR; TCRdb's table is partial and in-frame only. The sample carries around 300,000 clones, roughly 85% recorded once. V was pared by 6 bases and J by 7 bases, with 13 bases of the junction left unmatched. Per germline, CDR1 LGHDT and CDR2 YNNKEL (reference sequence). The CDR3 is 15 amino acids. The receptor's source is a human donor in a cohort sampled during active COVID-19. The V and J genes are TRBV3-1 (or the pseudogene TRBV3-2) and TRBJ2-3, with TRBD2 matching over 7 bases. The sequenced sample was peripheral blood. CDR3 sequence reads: CASRPREADRHTQYF. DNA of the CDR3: TGTGCCAGCAGACCTCGGGAGGCAGACCGCCATACGCAGTATTTT.